This entry lists 8 T cell receptor beta chains sequenced from one sample in a study of cytomegalovirus exposure and HLA in healthy donors. Primers: 60 Vbeta forward and 13 Jbeta reverse. TCRdb keeps only in-frame clones here, not all; method: immunoSEQ multiplex PCR. Among some 110,000 clones, 70% to 85% were seen once, and the ten largest hold approximately 5%. The sample taken for sequencing was PBMCs. The receptors come from a man aged 50-59 years in good health and CMV-seropositive.

The chain uses TRBV28 and TRBJ1-5; 8 nucleotides match TRBD1. The CDR3 covers 16 residues. Germline V gene lookup returns CDR1 MDHEN and CDR2 SYDVKM. V lost 4 bases to trimming and J lost 5 bases; unmatched junction nucleotides: 10. The CDR3 protein is CASSSLGTGKDQPQHF. DNA of the CDR3: TGTGCCAGCAGTTCCCTGGGGACAGGAAAGGATCAGCCCCAGCATTTT.

The chain couples TRBV10-3 to TRBJ2-5; D possibly corresponds to TRBD1 (6 bases). From germline, CDR1 is ENHRY and CDR2 SYGVKD. The V gene lost 6 bases and the J gene lost 5 bases, with 16 bases spanning the gap. This CDR3 spans 14 amino acids. The CDR3 sequence: CAISAGQTRETQYF. DNA of the CDR3: TGTGCCATCAGCGCCGGACAGACTCGGGAGACCCAGTACTTC.

This clone occurred a few times. The rearrangement joins TRBV5-6 to TRBJ2-4; 7 bases line up with TRBD1. The CDR3 covers 16 residues. The V gene end was trimmed by 0 bases and the J gene end by 7 bases; junction bases not matched to a gene: 10. CDR1 is SGHDT and CDR2 is YYEEEE in the germline V gene. CDR3: CASSLAFGAGGNIQYF. DNA of the CDR3: TGTGCCAGCAGCTTGGCCTTCGGAGCAGGGGGTAACATTCAGTACTTC.

The rearrangement links TRBV4-2 to TRBJ1-2; 7 bases are shared with TRBD1. Germline values: CDR1 LGHNA, CDR2 YNFKEQ. This CDR3 comprises 14 residues. Trimming took 0 bases from V and 4 from J; bases not matched to a gene: 2. The CDR3 sequence is CASSQDRDSYGYTF. The CDR3 region has the DNA TGTGCCAGCAGCCAAGACCGGGACAGCTATGGCTACACCTTC.

This chain uses TRBV6-5 with TRBJ2-7; D gene unclear. Germline CDR1 is MNHEY and CDR2 is SVGAGI. CDR3 length: 15 residues. The ends were cut back, 8 bases at V and 0 bases at J, with 17 bases in the middle. The CDR3 spells CASANDGRSSYEQYF. As DNA, the CDR3 is TGTGCCAGCGCCAATGACGGTAGGAGCTCCTACGAGCAGTACTTC.

This chain joins TRBV30 and TRBJ2-7; 10 positions match TRBD2. V lost 6 bases and J lost 12; bases outside the gene matches: 29. The CDR3 spans 18 residues. CDR1 is GTSNPN and CDR2 is SVGIG in the germline V gene (reference sequence). CDR3 region: CACKTVSDRDLAGDKRYF. In DNA form, the CDR3 reads TGTGCCTGCAAAACGGTGTCGGACAGGGACCTAGCGGGAGATAAACGGTACTTC.

V and J are TRBV10-2 and TRBJ2-7, with 9 bases aligning to TRBD1. Germline values: CDR1 WSHSY, CDR2 SAAADI. The CDR3 consists of 14 residues. Losses at the gene ends were 8 bases for V and 3 bases for J; bases not matched to a gene: 8. The CDR3, as DNA: TGCGCCAGCGCCCTGGACAGGGGCGTCTACGAGCAGTACTTC. Protein: CASALDRGVYEQYF.

The chain uses TRBV6-1 and TRBJ2-1, with 9 positions matching TRBD1. The V gene end was trimmed by 6 bases and the J gene end by 4 bases; junction bases not matched to a gene: 7. From germline, CDR1 is MNHNS and CDR2 SASEGT. The CDR3 runs 15 residues. CDR3 sequence (DNA): TGTGCCAGCAGGGGGACGGGACAGGGTTACAATGAGCAGTTCTTC. Protein sequence: CASRGTGQGYNEQFF.